The clone carrying this T cell receptor beta chain was seen at least ten times. This sample also contains other DNA sequences that code for the same CDR3. The data were obtained in a study of blood T cell repertoires in COVID-19. In the source study's methods: Amplification of reference gene primers provided the estimated nucleated cell counts. Libraries were prepared by immunoSEQ multiplex PCR; TCRdb keeps only in-frame clonotypes and omits some of them. V, J and clone size reflect that table, while D and trimming were determined from the DNA. The data contain 250,000 to 300,000 clones, around 85% of them singletons. Germline lookup yields CDR1 MNHEY and CDR2 SVGAGI. V lost 5 bases to trimming and J lost 7 bases; unmatched junction nucleotides: 5. The CDR3 runs 13 residues.

The chain employs TRBV6-5 and TRBJ1-5, with 7 positions matching TRBD1. The receptor's source is a woman aged 70-85 years with acute or convalescent COVID-19. Sequenced input: peripheral blood. The CDR3 nucleotides are TGTGCCAGCAGTCCCGACAGGGCCCAGCCCCAGCATTTT. Its protein is CASSPDRAQPQHF.